The T cell receptor beta chain described here comes from a study of T cell responses to AZD1222 COVID-19 vaccine. Findings and limits, study-wide: After the peak T cell response, and only then, were repertoires sampled. Rises in breadth and depth of Spike-specific TCRs came after two AZD1222 doses.

Using immunoSEQ multiplex PCR, the repertoire was profiled, and TCRdb retains in-frame clones only, with some absent. Of roughly 120,000 clones listed, roughly 90% are singletons. V was cut by 6 bases and J by 2 bases, with 8 bases left in between. CDR1 is SGDLS, CDR2 YYNGEE, per germline. The CDR3 extends over 12 amino acids. A note on this clone: Its antigen is not identified.

The chain combines TRBV9 with TRBJ1-2; perhaps TRBD1 as D (5 bases). Sequenced here: peripheral blood, sampled on day 0 of AZD1222 vaccination. This clonotype was sampled from an adult in good health. The CDR3 region is CASTQGNYGYTF. CDR3 DNA sequence: TGTGCCAGCACTCAGGGCAACTATGGCTACACCTTC.